This TCR beta chain was sequenced during a study of T cell repertoires in cytomegalovirus infection. Study summary: CMV epitopes, recently identified HLA-C-restricted and well-studied HLA-B-restricted, were used. Matching HLA type, along with CMV infection, was indicated by public TCR beta signatures. The study, taken as a whole, reports: What dominated the ex vivo response were HLA-C-restricted CMV-specific TCR beta clonotypes. Cumulated frequencies of public TCR beta families served to identify carriers of CMV plus the relevant HLA.

This CDR3 is built from 15 residues. Germline loops: CDR1 MGHRA, CDR2 YSYEKL. The V and J ends lost 5 bases and 10 bases, in that order; junction bases with no gene match: 13. As regards this clonotype: As yet, its antigen is unknown.

TCRdb used MiXCR to reprocess the reads, holding one entry per CDR3 protein. This table holds approximately 1,000,000 distinct CDR3 sequences, roughly 31% found once. Material: cultured CD8+ T cells from PBMCs, obtained from culture after CMV antigen stimulation. The chain carries TRBV4-1 and TRBJ1-1; TRBD1 agrees at 10 bases. This clonotype originated in a human donor in good health (CMV status not recorded). Some clones in this sample may be carry-over from other donors' samples. CDR3 sequence: CASSYSTGTGEGAFF. Here the CDR3 DNA reads TGCGCCAGCAGCTATTCGACCGGGACAGGGGAGGGAGCTTTCTTT.